The clone carrying this T cell receptor (beta chain) is medium-sized (0.01 to 0.1%). This entry comes from a study of PD-L1 blockade in urothelial cancer. Spiked synthetic TCR analogs estimated absolute template abundance per PCR. The repertoire was sequenced with immunoSEQ multiplex PCR; TCRdb's copy has only in-frame clones and lacks some. The sample carries tens of thousands of clones, roughly 80% recorded once. V gave up 5 bases and J gave up 4 bases; unmatched junction bases: 6. CDR3 length equals 15 residues. Germline V gives CDR1 MNHNS, CDR2 SASEGT. Time point indicated: pretreatment peripheral blood.

The V and J genes are TRBV6-1 and TRBJ2-7; 12 nucleotides match TRBD1. The receptor's source is a man between 60 and 75 years old with urothelial cancer. The sequenced sample was PBMCs, obtained around atezolizumab (anti-PD-L1) treatment. CDR3 DNA sequence: TGTGCCAGCAGTCCCGGGACAGGGGGCGGGTACGAGCAGTACTTC. Protein sequence: CASSPGTGGGYEQYF.